The sequence of this T cell receptor beta chain was determined in a study of blood T cells in healthy people across ages. Isolation of PBMCs gave at least 7 million cells per sample. Study-wide findings and caveats: Long-lived and aged donors differed, with more naive CD4+ cells and higher diversity in the long-lived. While age rose, TCR beta diversity per million T cells dropped in a roughly linear way.

Germline assignment: CDR1 MNHEY and CDR2 SVGAGI. The junction had 10 bases not matched to a gene; V was cut back by 5 bases and J by 4 bases. CDR3 length equals 15 residues. Sample-barcoded 5' priming and a J-beta primer mix drove a second PCR of roughly 6 to 12 cycles. From the 5' RACE reads, TCRdb called clonotypes with MiXCR, one entry per CDR3 protein. Here the sample spans about a million distinct CDR3 sequences, roughly 47% being singletons. Notes on this clonotype: Its antigen remains unidentified.

The TCR sequence derives from a woman aged 60-75 years in good health. The sequencing sample was made of blood. The gene calls are TRBV6-5 and TRBJ2-5; TRBD1 matches at 7 bases. The CDR3 loop reads CASSTDRVTIETQYF. The CDR3 coding sequence is TGTGCCAGCAGTACAGACAGGGTAACAATAGAGACCCAGTACTTC.